One and the same sample provided the 26 T cell receptor beta chains below, sequenced in a study of blood T cells in healthy people across ages. Using a J-beta primer mix together with a sample-barcoded 5' primer, a second PCR was run for roughly 7 to 11 cycles. TCRdb redid the calling of the 5' RACE reads with MiXCR, one entry per CDR3 protein. Among 920,000 or so distinct CDR3 sequences listed, 40% to 45% were seen once. Sequencing was performed on blood. The origin of the receptors is a woman in her sixties or seventies in good health.

The chain carries TRBV6-4 and TRBJ2-5; 7 nucleotides align to TRBD2. CDR3 length: 17 residues. Trimming took 2 bases from V and 4 from J; bases not matched to a gene: 13. Germline V gene lookup returns CDR1 MRHNA and CDR2 SNTAGT. In nucleotides, the CDR3 is TGTGCCAGCAGTGACGTAACTAGCGCAGACGGAAGAGAGACCCAGTACTTC. Protein: CASSDVTSADGRETQYF.

The chain couples TRBV11-2 to TRBJ2-2; D possibly corresponds to TRBD1 (6 bases). Germline assignment: CDR1 SGHAT and CDR2 FQNNGV. Between the trimmed V and J ends, which lost 4 bases and 6 bases, there was a span of 15 bases. The CDR3 has 15 residues. The DNA for the CDR3 is TGTGCCAGCAGCTCAGGGACATTCGGATCCGGGGAGCTGTTTTTT. Protein product: CASSSGTFGSGELFF.

The rearrangement links TRBV12-3 or TRBV12-4 to TRBJ1-1, with 8 bases matching TRBD1. The CDR3 has 15 residues. The junction had 6 bases not matched to a gene; V was cut back by 2 bases and J by 4 bases. The CDR3 spells CASSLFGTGGTEAFF. The CDR3 DNA reads as TGTGCCAGCAGTTTATTTGGGACAGGTGGCACTGAAGCTTTCTTT.

J is TRBJ2-4 and V is TRBV20-1, with D possibly matching TRBD2 (5 bases). This CDR3 region has 14 residues. V gave up 6 bases and J gave up 0 bases, with 12 bases separating them. CDR1 and CDR2 from the germline V gene are DFQATT and SNEGSKA (reference sequence). This CDR3 is CSAPFGLAKNIQYF. DNA of the CDR3: TGCAGTGCCCCGTTCGGACTAGCCAAAAACATTCAGTACTTC.

The chain carries TRBV12-3 or TRBV12-4 and TRBJ1-1; no clear D gene. V dropped 6 bases and J dropped 6 bases, with 20 bases sitting between them. The CDR3 is made up of 15 amino acids. For the CDR3, the DNA is TGTGCCAGCAGGGTGGATCTACGCCGCAACGCTGAAGCTTTCTTT. It is translated as CASRVDLRRNAEAFF.

The chain combines TRBV20-1 with TRBJ2-1, with 7 bases lining up with TRBD2. This CDR3 region has 16 residues. Per the germline V gene, CDR1 is DFQATT and CDR2 is SNEGSKA (reference sequence). Unmatched junction bases numbered 15, after V lost 0 bases and J lost 10 bases. Written as DNA, the CDR3 is TGCAGTGCTAGAGAAGGAGGGAGGGCCGGGGATAGGGAGCAGTTCTTC. Translating gives CSAREGGRAGDREQFF.

CDR3 nucleotides: TGCAGCGTTGAAGATCCTAGCGGGGGCTCCTACAATGAGCAGTTCTTC. Amino acid sequence: CSVEDPSGGSYNEQFF. The rearrangement joins TRBV29-1 to TRBJ2-1; 10 bases fit TRBD2. V trimming: 0 bases; J trimming: 0 bases; junction bases outside the gene matches: 2. CDR3 length equals 16 residues. Germline values: CDR1 SQVTM, CDR2 ANQGSEA.

With respect to this clonotype: A read error may explain this, as a much larger clone is one base away. The rearrangement joins TRBV27 to TRBJ2-7, with D perhaps matching TRBD2 (5 bases). The J call is in doubt because the DNA end fits TRBJ2-5 better. The CDR3 totals 12 residues. Germline-derived CDR1 and CDR2 are MNHEY and SMNVEV (reference sequence). Here the CDR3 DNA reads TGTGCCAGCAGTTTCCCCGGGAAGACCCAGTACTTC. Translated: CASSFPGKTQYF.

This clonotype has ten or more counts. The rearrangement joins TRBV7-8 to TRBJ2-4, with D possibly being TRBD1 (7 bases). The V and J ends lost 4 bases and 0 bases respectively, with 22 bases between them. The CDR3 extends over 19 amino acids. Per the germline V gene, CDR1 is SGHVS and CDR2 is FQNEAQ. CDR3 sequence reads: CASSSRQGEAPLAKNIQYF. CDR3 nucleotide sequence: TGTGCCAGCAGCTCCCGCCAGGGGGAGGCCCCGTTAGCCAAAAACATTCAGTACTTC.

This clonotype turned up a few times. The genes are TRBV7-9 and TRBJ2-4; D might be TRBD1 (6 bases). The DNA end is more similar to TRBJ2-5, so the J call may be wrong. In germline, CDR1 is SEHNR, CDR2 FQNEAQ (reference sequence). The CDR3 totals 19 residues. The CDR3 reads CASSLAGTTPGVLQETQYF. CDR3 DNA sequence: TGTGCCAGCAGCTTAGCTGGAACAACCCCAGGGGTCTTACAAGAGACCCAGTACTTC.

This clonotype was seen once. This rearrangement joins TRBV20-1 to TRBJ2-3; D might be TRBD1 (5 bases). The CDR3 totals 14 residues. With 5 bases removed from V and 4 bases from J, the gap between germline ends came to 16 bases. Germline CDR1 and CDR2: DFQATT and SNEGSKA (reference sequence). CDR3 in amino acids: CSASALIRADTQYF. The CDR3 DNA reads as TGCAGTGCTTCAGCCCTCATCAGGGCAGATACGCAGTATTTT.

CDR3 sequence reads: CASSVLAGENNEQFF. For the CDR3, the DNA is TGCGCCAGCAGCGTACTAGCGGGGGAGAACAATGAGCAGTTCTTC. The chain employs TRBV5-1 and TRBJ2-1; 11 bases are a match to TRBD2. This CDR3 region has 15 residues. Germline CDR1 is SGHRS and CDR2 is YFSETQ. With 4 bases clipped from V and 5 bases from J, the junction kept 5 bases outside the gene matches.

This chain links TRBV29-1 with TRBJ2-1; 9 nucleotides agree with TRBD2. The trim removed 6 bases at V and 5 bases at J, leaving 8 bases unmatched. The CDR3 is made up of 14 amino acids. The V gene's germline CDR1 is SQVTM and CDR2 ANQGSEA. The CDR3 nucleotides are TGCAGCGTCTCTAGCGGGATGGAAAACAATGAGCAGTTCTTC. Amino acids: CSVSSGMENNEQFF.

A note on this clonotype: The junction departs from germline at one end; a sequencing error may be responsible. J is TRBJ2-6 and V is TRBV14; 8 bases fit TRBD1. There are 15 residues in the CDR3. Germline CDR1 SGHDN, CDR2 FVKESK. The CDR3, as DNA: TGTGCCAGCAGCCGATTCGGACAGGGCCACAACGTCCTGACTTTT. It yields the protein CASSRFGQGHNVLTF.

Ten or more counts support this clonotype. The chain recombines TRBV12-3 or TRBV12-4 with TRBJ2-1; 11 bases are a match to TRBD1. The ends lost 5 bases at V and 6 bases at J; junction bases unmatched: 9. The CDR3 covers 16 residues. In DNA, the CDR3 is TGTGCCAGCAGTCCGACCGGGACAGGGGGGCTCAATGAGCAGTTCTTC. It codes for CASSPTGTGGLNEQFF.

The genes are TRBV7-9 and TRBJ1-2, with D unclear. Germline V gives CDR1 SEHNR, CDR2 FQNEAQ (reference sequence). This CDR3 has 15 residues. V was cut by 0 bases and J by 4 bases, with 12 bases left in between. CDR3 sequence (DNA): TGTGCCAGCAGCTTAGCGGAAGGAGCGCCCTATGGCTACACCTTC. This codes for CASSLAEGAPYGYTF.

This clonotype has more than one count but fewer than ten. V gene TRBV5-1 combines with J gene TRBJ1-1; 7 positions agree with TRBD1. After removal of 4 bases from V and 4 bases from J, the junction contained 4 bases not matched to a gene. The CDR3 contains 13 residues. Germline assignment: CDR1 SGHRS and CDR2 YFSETQ. This CDR3 is CASSTTGATEAFF. Here the CDR3 DNA reads TGCGCCAGCAGCACCACAGGGGCCACTGAAGCTTTCTTT.

The chain carries TRBV5-1 and TRBJ1-2; the D is unclear. The CDR3 has 15 amino acids. The ends were cut back, 0 bases at V and 0 bases at J, with 9 bases in the middle. From germline, CDR1 is SGHRS and CDR2 YFSETQ. The CDR3 loop reads CASSLGESSNYGYTF. The CDR3 nucleotides read TGCGCCAGCAGCTTGGGGGAGAGCTCTAACTATGGCTACACCTTC.

This rearrangement joins TRBV28 to TRBJ1-6, with D tentatively TRBD1 (5 bases). Trimming pared 4 bases from V and 8 bases from J, leaving 15 bases between. Germline lookup yields CDR1 MDHEN and CDR2 SYDVKM. The CDR3 covers 15 residues. In DNA form, the CDR3 reads TGTGCCAGCAGTTGGGGACGGACTCCCTATTCACCCCTCCACTTT. This gives the protein CASSWGRTPYSPLHF.

At least ten counts were recorded for this clonotype. The chain uses TRBV6-5 and TRBJ2-4; 8 positions agree with TRBD2. Germline CDR1 and CDR2: MNHEY and SVGAGI. This CDR3 contains 13 residues. J lost 9 bases, V lost 6 bases, and 7 bases had no gene match. The DNA for the CDR3 is TGTGCCAGCAGGAGCGGGAGCAATACCATTCAGTACTTC. Translating gives CASRSGSNTIQYF.

The chain uses TRBV20-1 and TRBJ2-3, with TRBD2 matching over 12 bases. The V segment lost 5 bases and the J segment 4 bases; nucleotides outside the gene matches: 22. In germline, CDR1 is DFQATT, CDR2 SNEGSKA (reference sequence). CDR3 length: 20 amino acids. The CDR3 sequence: CSALEAGQRLAGDVADTQYF. CDR3 DNA sequence: TGCAGTGCTTTAGAGGCTGGACAAAGACTAGCGGGAGACGTCGCAGATACGCAGTATTTT.

In this sample, this clonotype turned up a few times. The chain carries TRBV20-1 and TRBJ2-7; 10 positions match TRBD2. Trimming at V came to 7 bases and at J to 4 bases, leaving 7 bases not matched to a gene. The CDR3 runs 13 residues. Germline V gene data show CDR1 as DFQATT and CDR2 as SNEGSKA (reference sequence). The CDR3 is CSVPGTSAYEQYF. The CDR3, as DNA: TGCAGTGTCCCCGGGACTAGCGCGTACGAGCAGTACTTC.

The V and J genes are TRBV20-1 and TRBJ2-1; unclear D gene. The CDR3 covers 15 residues. V lost 5 bases and J 0 bases, leaving 14 bases between the germline ends. Germline loops: CDR1 DFQATT, CDR2 SNEGSKA (reference sequence). Here the CDR3 reads CSASGARPSYNEQFF. The CDR3 bases are TGCAGTGCTTCGGGTGCGAGACCCTCCTACAATGAGCAGTTCTTC.

Concerning this clonotype itself: One base away lies a much larger clone, so this may be a sequencing read error. The rearrangement uses TRBV7-2 and TRBJ2-1, with unresolved D. This CDR3 region has 12 residues. V shed 5 bases and J shed 3 bases, with 5 bases lying between them. Germline V lookup: CDR1 SGHTA, CDR2 FQGNSA. As DNA, the CDR3 is TGTGCCAGCAGCCCTATCTACAATGAGCAGTTCTTC. This gives the protein CASSPIYNEQFF. Supplemented by reference TRBV7-2 and TRBJ2-1, the full variable domain reads GAGVSQSPSNKVTEKGKDVELRCDPISGHTALYWYRQSLGQGLEFLIYFQGNSAPDKSGLPSDRFSAERTGGSVSTLTIQRTQQEDSAVYLCASSPIYNEQFFGPGTRLTVL.

This clonotype was detected a few times. The chain combines TRBV25-1 with TRBJ2-5, with D uncertain. V dropped 3 bases and J dropped 0 bases, with 11 bases sitting between them. CDR3 length: 15 residues. Per germline, CDR1 MGHDK and CDR2 SYGVNS. The CDR3 is CASSDSGPYQETQYF. In DNA form, the CDR3 reads TGTGCCAGCAGTGATTCCGGTCCGTACCAAGAGACCCAGTACTTC.

This chain links TRBV7-6 with TRBJ2-7; 7 bases are shared with TRBD2. The CDR3 runs to 13 residues. Germline CDR1 SGHVS, CDR2 FNYEAQ. The V segment lost 5 bases and the J segment 7 bases; nucleotides outside the gene matches: 8. The CDR3 DNA sequence: TGTGCCAGCAGCCCCCGGGGGGACCTAGAGCAGTACTTC. Encoded protein: CASSPRGDLEQYF.